A single T cell receptor beta chain is shown here with its context. This clonotype was recorded many times. Its recognized antigen is unknown. No quality values exist for individual bases; no much larger clone is one base distant. The method behind the library was multiplex PCR. Sequencing relied on an Illumina HiSeq 4000. iRepertoire HTBI primers and Arm-PCR amplification of CDR3 regions were used to construct TCR beta libraries. Gel purification was performed on PCR products prior to sequencing. The paper's processing steps were these. Across samples, some 62 TRBV and 13 to 15 TRBJ segments were identified and used for gene usage analysis of CDR3 amino acid clonotypes. COPE and FqMerger were used to merge the filtered high-quality paired reads into contigs. Contigs were aligned with BLAST to IMGT TRBV, TRBD and TRBJ reference genes, and CDR3 was defined per IMGT. Clonotypes above 0.1% frequency were classified as highly expanded clones. Shannon entropy served as the measure of repertoire diversity, while the Gini coefficient captured V-J evenness. Clonotypes shared by more than one individual were considered public. TCRdb reprocessed the public reads (quality trimming at Q25 with fastp, clone calling with MiXCR) and kept in-frame beta chains. Entries are consolidated by CDR3 protein sequence, retaining the most common genes and DNA. These V and J calls derive from TCRdb rather than the authors' analysis. The sample has some 560,000 distinct CDR3 sequences on record, 15% to 20% of them singletons. The top ten constitute approximately 25% of the sample.

The sample comes from a study of regulatory T cells in long-lasting Graves disease (dated by TCRdb to the early 2020s). For the wider study: Patients with newly diagnosed Graves' disease had been on antithyroid drugs for under 3 months. Peripheral blood TCR sequencing and RNA sequencing compared persistent Graves' disease patients with newly diagnosed Graves' disease patients. A total of some 33 samples were covered by TCR sequencing, comprising approximately 13 persistent and around 20 newly diagnosed Graves' disease patients. The study was conducted in China and was registered as a clinical trial. The research as a whole found: Lower TCR Shannon entropy and fewer highly expanded clones were observed in persistent Graves' disease patients than in newly diagnosed patients, which suggested clonal expansion. Preferential use of TRBV28, TRBJ1-2 and TRBJ2-5 was observed in persistent disease, whereas TRBV20-1 and TRBJ2-1 were favored in newly diagnosed disease. Sequencing and analysis were restricted to the TCR beta chain. Persistent patients shared more public clonotypes among themselves (approximately 2,500) than newly diagnosed patients did (approximately 870). Because the primary lesion, thyroid tissue, could not be accessed, the study looked at peripheral blood alone. As a limitation, the authors acknowledged that the small sample size may reduce accuracy.

Reading the label with the study, this specimen's time point is: newly diagnosed GD, antithyroid drugs for less than 3 months. For both TCR sequencing and RNA sequencing, RNA was extracted from PBMCs in TRIzol. The diagnosis of Graves' disease followed American Thyroid Association guidelines. The patients came from an endocrinology department in Xi'an, China. Each patient gave roughly 8.4 milliliters of peripheral blood, collected in an EDTA anticoagulant tube. Ficoll Paque Plus density gradient separation was used to isolate PBMCs, and no further T cell sorting was performed. An Agilent 2100 Bioanalyzer and agarose gel were used to assess RNA quality, and a NanoDrop 2000 was used to measure RNA concentration. V loses 2 bases, J loses 1 base, and the germline ends lie 8 bases apart. Taken from cysteine to phenylalanine, the CDR3 has 14 residues. The kept DNA is CDR3 alone, 42 bases in frame from the first base. As encoded in the germline V gene (reference sequence), CDR1 is LGHDT while CDR2 is YNNKEL.

These same data were also listed under a study on T cells in Graves' hyperthyroidism and ophthalmopathy. According to the second study: Stable Graves' hyperthyroidism was defined as no progression to ophthalmopathy during 18 months of follow-up. Hyperthyroidism patients were newly diagnosed, with disease duration under 2 months, and aged 18 to 65 years. Patients with uncontrolled infections, other autoimmune diseases, pregnancy or lactation were excluded. Diagnoses relied on clinical symptoms, serum thyroxine and TRAb, thyroid ultrasound and orbital computed tomography. For the first round of RT-PCR on the TCR CDR3, the HTBI primer set was used together with the Qiagen OneStep RT-PCR kit. Most expanded thyroid clonotypes (frequency above 0.001) were also detected in blood, a finding suggesting that blood repertoires may reflect thyroid immune responses. A 13 V-J signature model separated ophthalmopathy from stable hyperthyroidism, with about 90% sensitivity and 81.08% specificity in cross-validation and 80%/75% in testing. During validation, the model predicted progression to ophthalmopathy a median of approximately 7 months ahead of onset, with just under 71% sensitivity and less than 85% specificity. To identify TCR V-J signatures that set the groups apart, the researchers used a discovery cohort of roughly 100 patients, made up of around 40 with Graves' ophthalmopathy and 57 with stable Graves' hyperthyroidism. An independent validation cohort of about 20 hyperthyroidism patients and 17 patients who later progressed to ophthalmopathy tested prospective prediction of ophthalmopathy. For training and testing, the 100 or so patients in the discovery cohort were randomly divided in a 7:3 ratio. In addition, the study compared T-cell repertoires in thyroid tissue and in blood from about six Graves' hyperthyroidism patients. Following sampling, methimazole starting at 30 mg daily was given to hyperthyroidism patients, and high-dose intravenous methylprednisolone was given to ophthalmopathy patients. The libraries were constructed in a second round of multiplex PCR and then size-selected and purified. Libraries were sequenced paired-end with 100 bp reads on an Illumina HiSeq2000. SOAPnuke was used to process the raw data, removing reads that contained adapters or uncalled bases, had a mean Phred below 15, or lacked an exact match to the constant primer or identifier. COPE v1.2.5 was used to merge the high-quality paired reads, and each unique nucleotide sequence was defined as a clonotype. Clonotypes were aligned to IMGT TRBV, TRBD and TRBJ reference segments using MiTCR v1.1. Analysis was restricted to V-J combinations with a frequency above 0.0001, which covered roughly 99% of repertoires. A TCS score was defined as the ratio of F50 (clonal expansion) to E x V (chaos), with BLOSUM62-based TCRdist applied between CDR3 peptides within each V-J. Welch's t-statistics and random forest reduced fewer than 550 V-J features to 10 to 15, which were used in a naive Bayes classifier (R e1071). Sample size was not statistically predetermined, and blinding of investigators to group allocation was not performed. TCR Vbeta CDR3 sequencing of 120 to 150 peripheral blood samples (fewer than 45 ophthalmopathy, over 70 hyperthyroidism and approximately 17 progressor patients) is reported in the paper.

The specimen comprised peripheral blood mononuclear cells (PBMCs), sampled at new diagnosis, from a patient treated with antithyroid drugs. Here the chain combines TRBV3-1 and TRBJ1-1; no D segment can be confidently identified. The clonotype was recovered from a woman aged 40 to 65 with Graves disease. Donor details come from another sample of the same person, matched by shared clones. The CDR3 region reads CASSQLRPNTEAFF. The DNA sequence is TGTGCCAGCAGCCAACTCCGCCCGAACACTGAAGCTTTCTTT.